Listed below are T cell receptor beta chains from one sample, sequenced in a study of shared clonotypes between healthy human individuals. Produced via immunoSEQ multiplex PCR; TCRdb's table is partial and in-frame only. The sample consists of 2.5 million or so clones, around nine tenths of them appearing once. The sequencing sample was made of naive CD4+ T cells sorted from blood. The receptors here all came from a man younger than 35 in good health. Both conserved end residues are part of each CDR3. A D gene is named only where the DNA matches it firmly. Size tells how often a clone was seen (once, few, many) or the class of an expanded clone, and some rows leave it out.

length	V	size	J	D	DNA	CDR3
15	TRBV5-6	.	TRBJ2-5	.	TGTGCCAGCAGCTCGGGTGGGGGGATCCAAGAGACCCAGTACTTC	CASSSGGGIQETQYF
11	TRBV5-4	few	TRBJ2-5	.	TGTGCCAGCAGCTACAAAGAGACCCAGTACTTC	CASSYKETQYF
15	TRBV14	.	TRBJ1-6	.	TGTGCCAGCAGCCAAGAAAGCTCCTATAATTCACCCCTCCACTTT	CASSQESSYNSPLHF
14	TRBV2	.	TRBJ1-1	.	TGTGCCAGCAGCGTTCAGGGATGGGGTACTGAAGCTTTCTTT	CASSVQGWGTEAFF
14	TRBV4-3	.	TRBJ2-3	TRBD1	TGCGCCAGCAGCCAAGGGGGGGACAGGGTACAGCAGTATTTT	CASSQGGDRVQQYF
15	TRBV5-1	.	TRBJ2-3	.	TGCGCCAGCAGCTTGGACGGGGTGGGAACAGATACGCAGTATTTT	CASSLDGVGTDTQYF
15	TRBV7-9	.	TRBJ1-3	.	TGTGCCAGCAGCTTAAGGCAGGTCGCTGGAAACACCATATATTTT	CASSLRQVAGNTIYF
15	TRBV5-1	.	TRBJ1-6	TRBD1	TGCGCCAGCAGCGCAACGACAGGGGGCTTTTCACCCCTCCACTTT	CASSATTGGFSPLHF
17	TRBV5-4	.	TRBJ2-2	TRBD1	TGTGCCAGCAGCCCCCAACTCGGACAGGGCCCCCCCGGGGAGCTGTTTTTT	CASSPQLGQGPPGELFF
14	TRBV5-1	.	TRBJ1-4	TRBD1	TGCGCCAGCAGCTCCGACAGGGCGAATGAAAAACTGTTTTTT	CASSSDRANEKLFF
15	TRBV19	.	TRBJ2-1	.	TGTGCCAGTAGTATGGAGAGGCAGGGCGCCAATGAGCAGTTCTTC	CASSMERQGANEQFF
13	TRBV5-1	.	TRBJ2-5	.	TGCGCCAGCAGTTTGGAGGTCCAAGAGACCCAGTACTTC	CASSLEVQETQYF
15	TRBV2	.	TRBJ2-1	TRBD2	TGTGCCAGCAGTGGGACTAGCGGGAGGGCATATGAGCAGTTCTTC	CASSGTSGRAYEQFF
15	TRBV7-2	.	TRBJ2-3	TRBD2	TGTGCCAGCAGCTTTTCTAGCGGGATCACAGATACGCAGTATTTT	CASSFSSGITDTQYF
15	TRBV6-5	once	TRBJ2-7	.	TGTGCCAGCAGCCGACAGGTCCCTAGCCCAGGCGAGCAGTACTTC	CASSRQVPSPGEQYF
13	TRBV28	.	TRBJ1-1	.	TGTGCCAGCAGTTTATCTACAGACACTGAAGCTTTCTTT	CASSLSTDTEAFF
13	TRBV30	.	TRBJ2-7	.	TGTGCCTGGTCCCCGGGATCCCACTACGAGCAGTACTTC	CAWSPGSHYEQYF
13	TRBV9	.	TRBJ1-6	.	TGTGCCAGCAGCGAAGGGTCGAATTCACCCCTCCACTTT	CASSEGSNSPLHF
12	TRBV7-2	.	TRBJ2-3	.	TGTGCCAGCAGCACTAGCACAGATACGCAGTATTTT	CASSTSTDTQYF
14	TRBV11-2	.	TRBJ1-6	TRBD1	TGTGCCAGCAGTACAGGGGAATATAATTCACCCCTCCACTTT	CASSTGEYNSPLHF